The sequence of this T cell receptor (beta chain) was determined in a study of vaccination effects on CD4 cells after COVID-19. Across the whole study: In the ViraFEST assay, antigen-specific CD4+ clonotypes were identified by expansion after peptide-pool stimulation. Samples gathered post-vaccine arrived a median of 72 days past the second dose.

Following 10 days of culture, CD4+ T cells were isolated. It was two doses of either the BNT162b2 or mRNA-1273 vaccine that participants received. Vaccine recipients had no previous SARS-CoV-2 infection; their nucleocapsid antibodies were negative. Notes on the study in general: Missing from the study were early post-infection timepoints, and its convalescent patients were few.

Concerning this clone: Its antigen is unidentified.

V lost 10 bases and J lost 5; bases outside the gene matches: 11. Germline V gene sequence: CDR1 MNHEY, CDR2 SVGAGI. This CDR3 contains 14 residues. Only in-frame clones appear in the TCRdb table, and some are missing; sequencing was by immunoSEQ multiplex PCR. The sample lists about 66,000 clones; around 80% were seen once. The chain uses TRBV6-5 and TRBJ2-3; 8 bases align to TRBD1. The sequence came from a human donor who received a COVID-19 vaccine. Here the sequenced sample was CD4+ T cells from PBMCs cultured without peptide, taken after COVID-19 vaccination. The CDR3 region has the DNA TGTGCCATTCAACAGGGGGTTGGTATAGATACGCAGTATTTT. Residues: CAIQQGVGIDTQYF.